The source of this T cell receptor (beta chain) is a study of vaccination effects on CD4 cells after COVID-19. This clone was observed once. Its antigen is still unknown. Here immunoSEQ multiplex PCR was the method, and the copy in TCRdb shows in-frame clones only, minus some. The sample lists about 73,000 clones, roughly 74% occurring once. The germline gives CDR1 KGHDR, CDR2 SFDVKD. CDR3 size: 13 residues. Trimming cost V 5 bases and J 4 bases, with 7 bases left between them. Antigen-specific CD4+ T cells were expanded (with viral peptide pools) by the ViraFEST assay ahead of sequencing. Culture lasted about 11 days before CD4+ T cell isolation. Testing of the vaccine recipients showed negative nucleocapsid antibodies and no prior SARS-CoV-2 infection. Half of the medium was exchanged for IL-2 medium on both days 3 and 7. Study-wide findings and caveats: Cross-reaction with common cold coronaviruses was seen in only 1 of 255 vaccine-induced clones from healthy vaccinees. The authors studied few convalescent patients and collected no early post-infection timepoints. Among infection- and vaccine-induced clones, marked clonal contraction occurred late after vaccination.

The J gene is TRBJ2-2, the V gene TRBV24-1, with unresolved D. The sequenced sample was CD4+ T cells from PBMCs cultured with HCoV-NL63 spike peptides, obtained before COVID-19 vaccination. The sequence derives from a human donor who received a COVID-19 vaccine. CDR3 protein: CATSGFSTGELFF. DNA for the CDR3: TGTGCCACCAGTGGATTCAGCACCGGGGAGCTGTTTTTT.